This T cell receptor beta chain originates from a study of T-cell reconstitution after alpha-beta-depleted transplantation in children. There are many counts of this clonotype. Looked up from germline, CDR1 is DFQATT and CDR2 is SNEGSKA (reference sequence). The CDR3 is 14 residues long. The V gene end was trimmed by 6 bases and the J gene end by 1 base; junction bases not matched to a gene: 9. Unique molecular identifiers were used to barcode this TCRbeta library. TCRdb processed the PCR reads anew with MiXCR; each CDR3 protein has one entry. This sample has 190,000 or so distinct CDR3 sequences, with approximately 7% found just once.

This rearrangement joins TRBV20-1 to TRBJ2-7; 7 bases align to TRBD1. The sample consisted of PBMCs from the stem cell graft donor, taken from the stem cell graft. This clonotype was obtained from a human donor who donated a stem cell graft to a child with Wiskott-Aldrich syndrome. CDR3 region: CSAEKRQGSYEQYF. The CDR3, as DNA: TGCAGTGCGGAGAAACGACAGGGTTCCTACGAGCAGTACTTC.